The clone carrying this T cell receptor beta chain came up many times. Its antigen is as yet unknown. This specimen belongs to a study of metastatic and nonmetastatic thyroid tumors. Background on the study: Blood and tumor or nodule tissue repertoires from malignant and benign thyroid patients were compared. Regarding the study as a whole: The study reportedly found significantly higher TCR beta diversity in malignant thyroid tumors than benign nodules, in blood and tumor.

Deletions cut 1 base from V and 7 bases from J, with 10 bases between. This CDR3 has 12 amino acids. Germline V gene lookup returns CDR1 GTSNPN and CDR2 SVGIG (reference sequence). In the source study's methods: The study's classifier, a distant-metastasis tool for papillary thyroid cancer, was built using CDR3 differences across clinicopathological groups. TCRdb re-called the PCR reads through MiXCR. These V and J calls originate from TCRdb's pipeline instead of the authors' own analysis. The sample has fewer than 25,000 clones; roughly 24% are singletons. Thyroid surgery was performed in patients who had received no treatment beforehand.

This rearrangement joins TRBV30 to TRBJ2-5, with D possibly TRBD2 on 5 matching bases. The specimen was blood. The origin of this receptor is a male donor with papillary thyroid cancer or a benign thyroid nodule (not recorded which). Some clones in this sample may be carry-over from other donors' samples. This chain's CDR3 is CAWSGMEVTQYF. Written as DNA, the CDR3 is TGTGCCTGGAGTGGGATGGAGGTGACCCAGTACTTC.